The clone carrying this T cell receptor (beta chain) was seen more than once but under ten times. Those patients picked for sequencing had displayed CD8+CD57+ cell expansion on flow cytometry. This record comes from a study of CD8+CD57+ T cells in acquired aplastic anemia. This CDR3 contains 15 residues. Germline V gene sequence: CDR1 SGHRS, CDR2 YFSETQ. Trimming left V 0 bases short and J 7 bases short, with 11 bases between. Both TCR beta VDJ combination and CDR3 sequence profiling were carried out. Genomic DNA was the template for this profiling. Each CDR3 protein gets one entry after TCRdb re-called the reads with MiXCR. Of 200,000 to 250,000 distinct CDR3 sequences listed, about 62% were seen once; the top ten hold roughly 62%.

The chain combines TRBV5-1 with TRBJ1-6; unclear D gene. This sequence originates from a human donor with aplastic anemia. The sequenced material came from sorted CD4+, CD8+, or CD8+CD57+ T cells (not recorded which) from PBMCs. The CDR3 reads CASSLDQSFNSPLHF. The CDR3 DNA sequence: TGCGCCAGCAGCTTGGACCAGTCCTTCAATTCACCCCTCCACTTT.